This passage covers 13 T cell receptor beta chains from one sample sequenced in a study of blood T cell repertoires in COVID-19. Some clones are missing from TCRdb's copy, which holds only in-frame ones; the method was immunoSEQ multiplex PCR. The table lists around 190,000 clones, about four fifths of them singletons. Source material: peripheral blood. These receptors all come from a human donor in a cohort sampled during active COVID-19.

This rearrangement joins TRBV2 to TRBJ1-5; 9 nucleotides align to TRBD1. Germline assignment: CDR1 SNHLY and CDR2 FYNNEI. The CDR3 has 15 amino acids. The V gene end was trimmed by 6 bases and the J gene end by 6 bases; junction bases not matched to a gene: 9. The CDR3 sequence is CASRKGQGSGQPQHF. The CDR3 DNA sequence: TGTGCCAGCAGGAAGGGACAGGGAAGCGGTCAGCCCCAGCATTTT. Full variable domain (rest looked up from reference TRBV2 and TRBJ1-5): EPEVTQTPSHQVTQMGQEVILRCVPISNHLYFYWYRQILGQKVEFLVSFYNNEISEKSEIFDDQFSVERPDGSNFTLKIRSTKLEDSAMYFCASRKGQGSGQPQHFGDGTRLSIL.

V and J are TRBV12-5 and TRBJ2-7; 10 nucleotides agree with TRBD1. The CDR3 is made up of 18 amino acids. The ends lost 7 bases at V and 0 bases at J; junction bases unmatched: 15. Germline V gene sequence: CDR1 LGHNT, CDR2 FRNRAP. Here the CDR3 DNA reads TGTGCTAGTGAAAGACCCCGGGACAGGGGATTCATCTCCTACGAGCAGTACTTC. Translating it yields CASERPRDRGFISYEQYF.

The chain uses TRBV27 and TRBJ1-5, with TRBD1 as a possible D gene (5 bases). The CDR3 is 15 amino acids. V lost 3 bases and J 2 bases, leaving 11 bases between the germline ends. In germline, CDR1 is MNHEY, CDR2 SMNVEV (reference sequence). This CDR3 is CASSFGGFGNQPQHF. In nucleotides, the CDR3 is TGTGCCAGCAGTTTCGGGGGGTTCGGCAATCAGCCCCAGCATTTT.

CDR3 sequence: CASSHRGGAGTDTQYF. CDR3 in DNA: TGTGCCAGCAGCCATCGCGGGGGGGCGGGGACAGATACGCAGTATTTT. This chain links TRBV3-1 (or the pseudogene TRBV3-2) with TRBJ2-3; 9 bases fit TRBD2. CDR1 is LGHDT, CDR2 YNNKEL, per germline (reference sequence). The CDR3 is 16 residues long. Germline trimming cut 3 bases from V and 3 bases from J; bases unmatched to any gene: 7.

The gene calls are TRBV19 and TRBJ1-3, with a possible D match to TRBD1 (6 bases). There are 14 residues in the CDR3. Trimming took off 3 bases at V and 4 bases at J, with 10 bases between the two ends. Germline V gene lookup returns CDR1 LNHDA and CDR2 SQIVND (reference sequence). The CDR3 reads CASSIAGVGNTIYF. The CDR3 DNA follows: TGTGCCAGTAGTATTGCAGGGGTCGGAAACACCATATATTTT. The complete variable domain, with remaining parts taken from reference TRBV19 and TRBJ1-3, reads DGGITQSPKYLFRKEGQNVTLSCEQNLNHDAMYWYRQDPGQGLRLIYYSQIVNDFQKGDIAEGYSVSREKKESFPLTVTSAQKNPTAFYLCASSIAGVGNTIYFGEGSWLTVV.

CDR3 region: CASSESSVLSRQPQHF. CDR3 DNA: TGTGCCAGCAGTGAATCTTCAGTTCTTAGCCGTCAGCCCCAGCATTTT. The chain recombines TRBV6-1 with TRBJ1-5; D not certain. Germline assignment: CDR1 MNHNS and CDR2 SASEGT. V dropped 2 bases and J dropped 6 bases, with 17 bases sitting between them. CDR3 length equals 16 residues.

The chain couples TRBV9 to TRBJ2-1; D not certain. The germline V gene encodes CDR1 SGDLS and CDR2 YYNGEE. The CDR3 has 13 amino acids. V lost 0 bases and J lost 9, with 10 bases in between. CDR3: CASSVDLVPEQFF. The CDR3 nucleotides read TGTGCCAGCAGCGTAGACCTAGTTCCTGAGCAGTTCTTC.

The chain has TRBV30 and TRBJ1-2; TRBD1 matches 9 bases. The ends lost 1 base at V and 5 bases at J; junction bases unmatched: 5. Germline V gene sequence: CDR1 GTSNPN, CDR2 SVGIG (reference sequence). This CDR3 comprises 14 residues. The CDR3 nucleotides read TGTGCCTGGAGTGGGGGACAGGGAGGGTATGGCTACACCTTC. This gives the protein CAWSGGQGGYGYTF.

Only a few counts were recorded for this clone. The genes are TRBV7-9 and TRBJ1-2; TRBD1 agrees at 9 bases. Germline V gives CDR1 SEHNR, CDR2 FQNEAQ (reference sequence). V lost 5 bases to trimming and J lost 4 bases; unmatched junction nucleotides: 5. CDR3 size: 14 residues. The CDR3 region is CASSREDRGYGYTF. The CDR3 DNA sequence: TGTGCCAGCAGCCGGGAGGACAGGGGCTATGGCTACACCTTC.

This clone was detected once. J is TRBJ1-2 and V is TRBV7-8, with TRBD1 matching over 7 bases. The CDR3 spans 15 residues. Trimming cost V 1 base and J 5 bases; bases outside gene matches: 7. Germline lookup yields CDR1 SGHVS and CDR2 FQNEAQ. This CDR3 reads CASSLEGGAGYGYTF. The CDR3 DNA reads as TGTGCCAGCAGCTTAGAAGGGGGCGCAGGGTATGGCTACACCTTC.

This clone was observed a handful of times. The V and J genes are TRBV7-9 and TRBJ2-7, with D uncertain. V dropped 5 bases and J dropped 4 bases, with 9 bases sitting between them. The germline V gene encodes CDR1 SEHNR and CDR2 FQNEAQ (reference sequence). CDR3 length equals 12 residues. CDR3 nucleotides: TGTGCCAGCAGCAGTTACAGTTACGAGCAGTACTTC. It encodes CASSSYSYEQYF.

In nucleotides, the CDR3 is TGTGCCAGCACTCTCGGGGGTCCTGGTACCTACGAGCAGTACTTC. Translating it yields CASTLGGPGTYEQYF. V gene TRBV6-5 combines with J gene TRBJ2-7, with D possibly being TRBD2 (6 bases). This CDR3 has 15 residues. Germline V gene sequence: CDR1 MNHEY, CDR2 SVGAGI. With 7 bases removed from V and 2 bases from J, the gap between germline ends came to 18 bases.

This chain links TRBV6-5 with TRBJ1-2, with D unclear. The CDR3 is made up of 14 amino acids. The ends were cut back, 2 bases at V and 2 bases at J, with 9 bases in the middle. Germline V gene sequence: CDR1 MNHEY, CDR2 SVGAGI. CDR3 coding DNA: TGTGCCAGCAGTTACGCAGCTAGGAACTATGGCTACACCTTC. This sequence encodes CASSYAARNYGYTF.